This paragraph covers one T cell receptor beta chain sequence. As for time point: peripheral blood 6 weeks after treatment start. Pretreatment and on-treatment blood mononuclear cell samples were taken, totaling between 1 and 8 time points per patient. The length of the CDR3 is 17 residues. Germline V gives CDR1 MNHNS, CDR2 SASEGT. The ends were cut back, 1 base at V and 5 bases at J, with 20 bases in the middle. What went into each PCR as a spike was synthetic TCR analog templates. This table comes from immunoSEQ multiplex PCR, and its TCRdb copy is limited to in-frame clones, with some not included. This sample has more than 90,000 clones, with 83% found just once. These data belong to a study of PD-L1 blockade in urothelial cancer. Turning to the study itself: Individuals in the cohort had been given 0 to 3 earlier chemotherapy regimens.

Sample: PBMCs, taken around atezolizumab (anti-PD-L1) treatment. The rearrangement uses TRBV6-1 and TRBJ1-2, with a tentative D call TRBD1 (5 bases). This sequence was found in a man between 65 and 85 years old with urothelial cancer. The DNA of the CDR3 is TGTGCCAGCAGTGAAGGCCTGGTGGCCACCCAGGGATATGGCTACACCTTC. Translation: CASSEGLVATQGYGYTF.